The clone carrying this TCR beta chain came up many times. This sample is part of a study of T-cell reconstitution after alpha-beta-depleted transplantation in children. There are 15 residues in the CDR3. Germline-derived CDR1 and CDR2 are MNHEY and SVGAGI. The trim removed 7 bases at V and 4 bases at J, leaving 11 bases unmatched. The authors prepared the TCRbeta library with unique molecular identifiers. MiXCR was run by TCRdb on the PCR reads, yielding one entry per CDR3 protein. The sample lists 260,000 or so distinct CDR3 sequences; about 12% were seen once. Sequencing used PBMCs from the stem cell graft donor, obtained from the stem cell graft. V gene TRBV6-5 combines with J gene TRBJ1-2; TRBD1 agrees at 8 bases. This TCR came from a human donor who donated a stem cell graft to a child with acute lymphoblastic leukemia. The CDR3 coding sequence is TGTGCCAGCACCCTTGGGGGGCAGGGGGCCTATGGCTACACCTTC. The encoded protein is CASTLGGQGAYGYTF.